One sample yielded the 7 T cell receptor beta chains listed below, sequenced in a study of T cell clusters in autoimmune cytopenias. One tube held mixed TRB-A and TRB-B primer pools for touch-down PCR. TCRdb re-called the multiplex PCR reads; one entry per CDR3 protein, DNA not given. This sample's table reports about 4,100 distinct CDR3 sequences. TRB was amplified from approximately 250 ng of peripheral blood genomic DNA per sample. These data are also associated with another study on T cell repertoires in aging, cancer and after chemotherapy.

Source material: peripheral blood. The source of these receptors is a human donor in good health.

Its frequency marks this clonotype as medium-sized. The CDR3 protein is CASSDETQGGELFF. This rearrangement joins TRBV6-4 to TRBJ2-2; TCRdb proposes TRBD1, but this gene call is untestable without DNA. Germline V gives CDR1 MRHNA, CDR2 SNTAGT. The CDR3 is made up of 14 amino acids.

By frequency, this clonotype is medium-sized. The chain recombines TRBV6-4 with TRBJ2-3; TCRdb outputs TRBD2, but without DNA this stays unchecked. The germline V gene has CDR1 MRHNA and CDR2 SNTAGT. This CDR3 spans 16 amino acids. The chain's CDR3 is CASSPDTSGGTDTQYF.

J is TRBJ1-5 and V is TRBV5-1. CDR1 SGHRS and CDR2 YFSETQ come from the germline V gene. The CDR3 loop spans 13 amino acids. The CDR3 sequence is CASSEAGNQPQHF.

This clonotype counts as medium-sized by frequency. The genes are TRBV5-1 and TRBJ1-6. The germline CDR1 and CDR2 sequences are SGHRS and YFSETQ. The CDR3 extends over 14 amino acids. The chain's CDR3 is CASSFGERNSPLHF.

The rearrangement joins TRBV20-1 to TRBJ1-2; TCRdb reports TRBD1, a call that lacks DNA to check it against. In germline, CDR1 is DFQATT, CDR2 SNEGSKA (reference sequence). The CDR3 runs to 14 residues. CDR3 protein: CSAMDRGTSRGYTF.

Measured by frequency, this clonotype is medium-sized. The rearrangement links TRBV6-5 to TRBJ2-7. Germline V gene lookup returns CDR1 MNHEY and CDR2 SVGAGI. The CDR3 contains 18 residues. The CDR3: CASSYSGGFESTEYEQYF.

This clonotype ranks as medium-sized in terms of frequency. The rearrangement links TRBV5-6 to TRBJ2-7; no DNA is available, so the TRBD1 call from TCRdb remains unchecked. Germline V gene sequence: CDR1 SGHDT, CDR2 YYEEEE. The CDR3 is 14 amino acids. The CDR3 here is CASSPGTYRGEQYF.